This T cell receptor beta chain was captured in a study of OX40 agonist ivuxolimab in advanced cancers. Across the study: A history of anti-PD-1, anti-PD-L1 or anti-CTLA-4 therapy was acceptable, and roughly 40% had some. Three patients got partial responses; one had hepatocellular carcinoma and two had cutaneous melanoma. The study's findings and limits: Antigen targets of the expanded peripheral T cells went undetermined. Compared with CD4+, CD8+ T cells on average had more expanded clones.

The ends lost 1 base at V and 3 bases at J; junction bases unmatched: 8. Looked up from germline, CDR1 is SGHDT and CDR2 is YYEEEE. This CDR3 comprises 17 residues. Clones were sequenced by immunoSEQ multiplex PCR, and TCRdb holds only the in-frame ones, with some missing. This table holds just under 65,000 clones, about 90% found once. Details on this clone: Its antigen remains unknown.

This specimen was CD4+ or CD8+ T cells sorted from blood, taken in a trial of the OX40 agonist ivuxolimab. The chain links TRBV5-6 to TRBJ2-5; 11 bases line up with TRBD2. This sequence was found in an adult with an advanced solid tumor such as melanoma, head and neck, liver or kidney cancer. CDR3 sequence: CASSLRLAGLGEETQYF. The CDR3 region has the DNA TGTGCCAGCAGCTTGCGACTAGCGGGATTAGGGGAAGAGACCCAGTACTTC.